The 28 T cell receptor beta chains in this list originate from one sample, sequenced in a study of CD8 T cells in Susac syndrome. An amount of RNA that ranged from roughly 0.5 to 1 ug was reverse transcribed with random hexamers. TCRdb ran MiXCR on the immunoSEQ multiplex PCR reads and lists one entry per CDR3 protein. In the table there are about 80,000 distinct CDR3 sequences, approximately 94% of which are singletons. Sequencing was done on a sample of CD8+ T cells from PBMCs. The receptors derive from a human donor in good health.

This clonotype was detected a few times. This chain links TRBV7-2 with TRBJ2-7, with 11 bases identical to TRBD2. CDR3 length: 15 amino acids. Looked up from germline, CDR1 is SGHTA and CDR2 is FQGNSA. The junction had 6 bases not matched to a gene; V was cut back by 6 bases and J by 2 bases. CDR3 sequence (DNA): TGTGCCAGCAGTTATACTAGCGGGGGAGCCTACGAGCAGTACTTC. It translates to CASSYTSGGAYEQYF.

This clonotype was recorded only once. The chain employs TRBV4-1 and TRBJ2-1; TRBD2 matches 13 bases. The CDR3 is made up of 16 amino acids. The J segment lost 9 bases and the V segment lost 4 bases, leaving 9 bases of the junction unmatched. CDR1 is MGHRA and CDR2 is YSYEKL in the germline V gene. CDR3 sequence: CASSPPTSGRTGEQFF. DNA for the CDR3: TGCGCCAGCAGCCCCCCGACTAGCGGGAGGACCGGTGAGCAGTTCTTC.

This chain links TRBV3-1 with TRBJ2-5; TRBD2 aligns across 8 bases. Germline V gives CDR1 LGHDT, CDR2 YNNKEL (reference sequence). The CDR3 sequence is 15 residues long. The V and J ends lost 0 bases and 2 bases, in that order; junction bases with no gene match: 2. The CDR3 DNA reads TGTGCCAGCAGCCAAGACCGGGAGGGGCAAGAGACCCAGTACTTC. Its protein product is CASSQDREGQETQYF.

The gene calls are TRBV20-1 and TRBJ2-7; D perhaps matches TRBD1 (6 bases). This CDR3 has 14 residues. The germline V gene encodes CDR1 DFQATT and CDR2 SNEGSKA (reference sequence). The V end lost 0 bases, the J end lost 4 bases, and 13 bases lay between the germline ends. The CDR3 sequence: CSARDTGLSYEQYF. CDR3 sequence (DNA): TGCAGTGCTAGAGATACAGGGTTGAGTTACGAGCAGTACTTC.

The genes are TRBV12-3 or TRBV12-4 and TRBJ1-2; D might be TRBD1 (5 bases). This CDR3 region has 12 residues. Trimming cost V 5 bases and J 4 bases, with 8 bases left between them. CDR3 DNA: TGTGCCAGCAGTGAAACAGGCTATGGCTACACCTTC. Translating it yields CASSETGYGYTF.

This clonotype came up once. This chain joins TRBV9 and TRBJ2-7; D gene uncertain. The V end was cut by 0 bases, the J end by 2 bases, with 12 bases between. The CDR3 spans 15 residues. Germline V gives CDR1 SGDLS, CDR2 YYNGEE. CDR3 in DNA: TGTGCCAGCAGCGTAGCCACCCAAGAGGCCTACGAGCAGTACTTC. The encoded protein is CASSVATQEAYEQYF.

The V gene is TRBV9, the J gene TRBJ2-7; 8 nucleotides align to TRBD2. V trimming: 4 bases; J trimming: 2 bases; junction bases outside the gene matches: 5. Germline CDR1 SGDLS, CDR2 YYNGEE. This CDR3 is built from 14 residues. The CDR3 DNA reads as TGTGCCAGCAGCCCAGGCGGGGGGCCCTACGAGCAGTACTTC. Amino acid sequence: CASSPGGGPYEQYF.

The rearrangement joins TRBV9 to TRBJ2-3; 14 bases match TRBD2. Germline loops: CDR1 SGDLS, CDR2 YYNGEE. This CDR3 has 15 amino acids. V trimming: 3 bases; J trimming: 9 bases; junction bases outside the gene matches: 6. The CDR3 sequence: CASSETSGREWTQYF. The CDR3 nucleotides read TGTGCCAGCAGCGAGACTAGCGGGAGGGAGTGGACGCAGTATTTT.

The CDR3 DNA reads TGCGCCAGCAGCCAAGGGCCGGGACAGGGCAGCCAGCCCCAGCATTTT. This translates into CASSQGPGQGSQPQHF. The rearrangement links TRBV4-1 to TRBJ1-5, with 9 bases lining up with TRBD1. V lost 1 base to trimming and J lost 7 bases; unmatched junction nucleotides: 8. The CDR3 is 16 residues long. Germline lookup yields CDR1 MGHRA and CDR2 YSYEKL.

The genes are TRBV7-9 and TRBJ1-2; D is unclear. The CDR3 sequence is 14 residues long. Germline V gene data show CDR1 as SEHNR and CDR2 as FQNEAQ (reference sequence). Trimming cost V 4 bases and J 4 bases, with 13 bases left between them. The CDR3 spells CASSSAVRIYGYTF. In DNA, the CDR3 is TGTGCCAGCAGCTCAGCGGTACGGATCTATGGCTACACCTTC. Supplemented by reference TRBV7-9 and TRBJ1-2, the full variable domain reads DTGVSQNPRHKITKRGQNVTFRCDPISEHNRLYWYRQTLGQGPEFLTYFQNEAQLEKSRLLSDRFSAERPKGSFSTLEIQRTEQGDSAMYLCASSSAVRIYGYTFGSGTRLTVV.

The rearrangement joins TRBV9 to TRBJ2-1, with 10 bases lining up with TRBD1. Germline V gives CDR1 SGDLS, CDR2 YYNGEE. Trimming at V came to 3 bases and at J to 4 bases, leaving 4 bases not matched to a gene. This CDR3 contains 15 residues. CDR3 residues: CASSGTGGDYNEQFF. The CDR3 coding sequence is TGTGCCAGCAGCGGGACAGGGGGAGATTACAATGAGCAGTTCTTC.

The V and J genes are TRBV9 and TRBJ2-2, with 12 nucleotides matching TRBD1. CDR1 is SGDLS and CDR2 is YYNGEE in the germline V gene. V shed 4 bases, J shed 4 bases, and the junction held 11 bases outside the gene matches. The CDR3 contains 18 residues. The CDR3 region has the DNA TGTGCCAGCAGCCCCCACGGGACAGGGGGCGGGCGCACCGGGGAGCTGTTTTTT. This codes for CASSPHGTGGGRTGELFF. Drawing the rest from reference TRBV9 and TRBJ2-2, the complete variable domain is DSGVTQTPKHLITATGQRVTLRCSPRSGDLSVYWYQQSLDQGLQFLIQYYNGEERAKGNILERFSAQQFPDLHSELNLSSLELGDSALYFCASSPHGTGGGRTGELFFGEGSRLTVL.

The rearrangement joins TRBV20-1 to TRBJ2-1; 10 nucleotides align to TRBD2. This CDR3 region has 19 residues. The V gene end was trimmed by 3 bases and the J gene end by 4 bases; junction bases not matched to a gene: 18. The germline V gene encodes CDR1 DFQATT and CDR2 SNEGSKA (reference sequence). The CDR3 coding sequence is TGCAGTGCTAGCCCGACACCGGGACTAGCGAGACCACAATACAATGAGCAGTTCTTC. It specifies CSASPTPGLARPQYNEQFF.

The chain is built from TRBV5-4 and TRBJ2-1, with 12 bases lining up with TRBD2. The CDR3 has 15 residues. V lost 4 bases and J lost 7; bases outside the gene matches: 6. Germline CDR1 is SGHNT and CDR2 is YYREEE (reference sequence). The CDR3 DNA is TGTGCCAGCAGCACGGGACTAGCGGGTATGAATGAGCAGTTCTTC. Amino acid sequence: CASSTGLAGMNEQFF.

This chain links TRBV6-2 or TRBV6-3 with TRBJ2-7; D is possibly TRBD1 or TRBD2 (5 bases each). Between the trimmed V and J ends, which lost 8 bases and 3 bases, there was a span of 17 bases. The germline gives CDR1 MNHEY, CDR2 SVGEGT. CDR3 length: 14 amino acids. CDR3 loop: CASGGARVNYEQYF. CDR3 sequence (DNA): TGTGCCAGCGGGGGTGCCAGGGTTAACTACGAGCAGTACTTC.

The chain is built from TRBV7-9 and TRBJ2-2; weak D call: TRBD2 (6 bases). Germline loops: CDR1 SEHNR, CDR2 FQNEAQ (reference sequence). The CDR3 extends over 14 amino acids. Trimming left V 7 bases short and J 3 bases short, with 12 bases between. The CDR3 reads CASTLSGDTGELFF. In DNA, the CDR3 is TGTGCCAGCACCCTCTCGGGGGACACCGGGGAGCTGTTTTTT. Using reference TRBV7-9 and TRBJ2-2 for the parts outside the CDR3, the full variable domain is DTGVSQNPRHKITKRGQNVTFRCDPISEHNRLYWYRQTLGQGPEFLTYFQNEAQLEKSRLLSDRFSAERPKGSFSTLEIQRTEQGDSAMYLCASTLSGDTGELFFGEGSRLTVL.

The chain employs TRBV28 and TRBJ1-5, with D unclear. Trimming removed 5 bases from V and 7 bases from J, with 24 bases in between. The CDR3 loop spans 17 amino acids. Germline V gene lookup returns CDR1 MDHEN and CDR2 SYDVKM. The CDR3 DNA sequence: TGTGCCAGCAGTCCCTCGTCCGCGGAGGTGTATGGGCAGCCCCAGCATTTT. Protein: CASSPSSAEVYGQPQHF. Complete variable domain (other parts from reference TRBV28 and TRBJ1-5): DVKVTQSSRYLVKRTGEKVFLECVQDMDHENMFWYRQDPGLGLRLIYFSYDVKMKEKGDIPEGYSVSREKKERFSLILESASTNQTSMYLCASSPSSAEVYGQPQHFGDGTRLSIL.

The chain is built from TRBV29-1 and TRBJ2-1, with 12 bases identical to TRBD2. Germline V CDR1 and CDR2: SQVTM, ANQGSEA. J was trimmed by 4 bases and V by 3 bases; bases with no gene match: 7. The CDR3 contains 16 residues. The DNA for the CDR3 is TGCAGCGTTGAGGACCTAGCGGGGGGGCCGTACAATGAGCAGTTCTTC. This codes for CSVEDLAGGPYNEQFF.

The chain carries TRBV29-1 and TRBJ1-2; D is unclear. Trimming removed 4 bases at V and 2 bases at J, with 20 bases between. CDR3 length: 16 amino acids. Germline CDR1 is SQVTM and CDR2 is ANQGSEA. As DNA, the CDR3 is TGCAGCGTTGTTGGGGTCTCCTTCTACGAGAACTATGGCTACACCTTC. Protein product: CSVVGVSFYENYGYTF.

The chain is built from TRBV5-1 and TRBJ2-3; possibly TRBD1 for D (6 bases). The CDR3 runs to 15 residues. Looked up from germline, CDR1 is SGHRS and CDR2 is YFSETQ. The V end lost 5 bases, the J end lost 4 bases, and 17 bases lay between the germline ends. CDR3 in amino acids: CASSIDWAGADTQYF. In DNA, the CDR3 is TGCGCCAGCAGTATCGACTGGGCAGGGGCAGATACGCAGTATTTT.

The chain is built from TRBV29-1 and TRBJ1-1; the D is unclear. Germline V gene sequence: CDR1 SQVTM, CDR2 ANQGSEA. Deletions cut 4 bases from V and 7 bases from J, with 7 bases between. The CDR3 length is 10 residues. The CDR3 region is CSVAGHEAFF. DNA of the CDR3: TGCAGCGTTGCCGGTCATGAAGCTTTCTTT.

This clonotype has a handful of counts. The chain is built from TRBV20-1 and TRBJ2-5, with 7 bases fitting TRBD2. The CDR3 runs 17 residues. Germline CDR1 and CDR2: DFQATT and SNEGSKA (reference sequence). V was pared by 0 bases and J by 5 bases, with 15 bases of the junction left unmatched. The CDR3: CSARDLSGGSPQETQYF. In DNA, the CDR3 is TGCAGTGCTAGAGACTTAAGTGGCGGGAGCCCTCAGGAGACCCAGTACTTC.

The rearrangement uses TRBV23-1 and TRBJ2-1, with D possibly TRBD2 on 6 matching bases. TRBV23-1 counts as an open reading frame of uncertain function. The CDR3 has 20 amino acids. V was clipped by 1 base and J by 3 bases, with 25 bases between them. The CDR3 region has the DNA TGCGCCAGCAGTCAATGGCGACGGACTGGAGGGCTCTACTACTACAATGAGCAGTTCTTC. Its translation is CASSQWRRTGGLYYYNEQFF.

This sequence joins TRBV4-3 and TRBJ2-1, with D unresolved. Deletions cut 0 bases from V and 3 bases from J, with 9 bases between. This CDR3 is built from 15 residues. Germline V CDR1 and CDR2: LGHNA, YSLEER. The CDR3 region has the DNA TGCGCCAGCAGCCAAGACGGGCTACTCTACAATGAGCAGTTCTTC. This sequence encodes CASSQDGLLYNEQFF.

This clonotype was found once. The chain couples TRBV30 to TRBJ2-7, with 9 bases identical to TRBD2. The CDR3 has 16 residues. Per the germline V gene, CDR1 is GTSNPN and CDR2 is SVGIG (reference sequence). CDR3 nucleotides: TGCGCTCTGGTGTCGGGGCTAGCGGGGACATCCTACGAGCAGTTCGTC. Encoded protein: CALVSGLAGTSYEQFV.

The chain combines TRBV12-3 or TRBV12-4 with TRBJ1-1; tentatively, D is TRBD1 (5 bases). The V end lost 6 bases, the J end lost 7 bases, and 15 bases lay between the germline ends. The CDR3 is 13 residues long. The CDR3 sequence is CASSWDGSFEAFF. DNA of the CDR3: TGTGCCAGCAGCTGGGACGGAAGCTTTGAAGCTTTCTTT.

The chain links TRBV4-1 to TRBJ2-3; 9 nucleotides line up with TRBD2. V was clipped by 4 bases and J by 6 bases; unmatched bases: 11. CDR3 length: 16 residues. The germline CDR1 and CDR2 sequences are MGHRA and YSYEKL. CDR3 bases: TGCGCCAGCAGCCCCTATCTGGCGGGAGGGGCCGATACGCAGTATTTT. Its protein is CASSPYLAGGADTQYF.

The table lists this clonotype with a count of one. V is TRBV27 and J is TRBJ2-7; 13 bases align to TRBD2. The germline V gene encodes CDR1 MNHEY and CDR2 SMNVEV (reference sequence). The CDR3 is made up of 17 amino acids. J was trimmed by 4 bases and V by 2 bases; bases with no gene match: 8. For the CDR3, the DNA is TGTGCCAGCAGTTTAAGTGCCGGGACTAGCGGGATTTACGAGCAGTACGTC. Its protein product is CASSLSAGTSGIYEQYV.